This record concerns one T cell receptor beta chain sequence. The target of this receptor is not known. There are no base qualities to consult, and no much larger clone falls within one base. The data derive from a study of control samples from healthy donors and cancer patients (dated by TCRdb to about 2020). The library was obtained by the immunoSEQ multiplex PCR assay. Sourced from immuneACCESS, this table was stored by TCRdb with only in-frame sequences that have V and J called. A share of the clones is absent; for the studies checked, an unresolved V gene accounts for under half, and the remainder has no known explanation. The sample has roughly 18,000 clones on record, 80% to 85% of them singletons. The top ten clones comprise about 29% of the sample. The CDR3 has 15 amino acids, counting the end cysteine and phenylalanine. Of all the DNA, just the CDR3 is kept, 45 bases in frame from base 1. At the junction V is shortened by 3 bases and J by 4 bases; bases outside the gene matches: 5. CDR1 and CDR2 (SEHNR, FQNEAQ) derive from the germline V gene (reference sequence).

Source material: PBMCs. The receptor's source is a woman aged 70-85 years with lung cancer. Rearrangement joined TRBV7-9 to TRBJ2-1, with 8 junctional bases fitting TRBD1. The DNA is TGTGCCAGCAGCTTTTTGCGGACAGGGTACAATGAGCAGTTCTTC. The encoded protein is CASSFLRTGYNEQFF.